Shown below are 5 T cell receptor beta chains from a single sample sequenced in a study of blood T cell repertoires in COVID-19. TCRdb keeps only in-frame clones here, not all; method: immunoSEQ multiplex PCR. The sample has about 98,000 clones, 82% seen once; the top ten hold about 11%. Sequencing was performed on peripheral blood. The receptor source for this set is a man between 65 and 85 years old with active or convalescent COVID-19.

V usage is TRBV4-2 and J usage is TRBJ2-1, with 10 bases fitting TRBD2. Per germline, CDR1 LGHNA and CDR2 YNFKEQ. This CDR3 is built from 14 residues. V lost 7 bases and J lost 10; bases outside the gene matches: 10. Here the CDR3 DNA reads TGTGCCAGCACCCAGGGGACTAGCGAAACCGAGCAGTTCTTC. Translating gives CASTQGTSETEQFF.

This chain links TRBV5-1 with TRBJ1-4, with 9 bases lining up with TRBD1. CDR3 length equals 14 residues. The germline CDR1 and CDR2 sequences are SGHRS and YFSETQ. Losses at the gene ends were 6 bases for V and 7 bases for J; bases not matched to a gene: 7. This CDR3 is CASTGGQGFEKLFF. The CDR3 DNA reads as TGCGCCAGCACCGGGGGACAGGGCTTTGAAAAACTGTTTTTT. The full variable domain, in which reference TRBV5-1 and TRBJ1-4 provide the parts outside the CDR3, is KAGVTQTPRYLIKTRGQQVTLSCSPISGHRSVSWYQQTPGQGLQFLFEYFSETQRNKGNFPGRFSGRQFSNSRSEMNVSTLELGDSALYLCASTGGQGFEKLFFGSGTQLSVL.

This chain links TRBV7-9 with TRBJ1-2; 7 bases match TRBD1. J was trimmed by 5 bases and V by 0 bases; bases with no gene match: 9. This CDR3 is 16 amino acids long. Germline V gene sequence: CDR1 SEHNR, CDR2 FQNEAQ (reference sequence). CDR3 in DNA: TGTGCCAGCAGCTTAGCAGGGGGCCGCCTCTCGTATGGCTACACCTTC. Residues: CASSLAGGRLSYGYTF.

This clone is a singleton in its sample. V usage is TRBV10-1 and J usage is TRBJ2-1, with TRBD2 matching 12 bases. The trim removed 2 bases at V and 8 bases at J, leaving 1 base unmatched. The germline V gene has CDR1 WNHNN and CDR2 SYGVQD (reference sequence). The CDR3 is made up of 14 amino acids. CDR3 DNA sequence: TGCGCCAGCAGTGAGACTAGCGGGGGGTATGAGCAGTTCTTC. Translation gives CASSETSGGYEQFF.

The V gene is TRBV5-6, the J gene TRBJ1-1, with D possibly being TRBD1 (5 bases). V lost 0 bases to trimming and J lost 5 bases, with 11 bases between them. Germline V gene data show CDR1 as SGHDT and CDR2 as YYEEEE. The CDR3 is made up of 14 amino acids. The CDR3 region has the DNA TGTGCCAGCAGCTTGGAGGGGATAACAACTGAAGCTTTCTTT. Translated, it gives CASSLEGITTEAFF.